This record covers a single T cell receptor beta chain. The target antigen is unknown. These data originate in a study of cytomegalovirus exposure and HLA in healthy donors. Overall study results and limits: Sequencing had likely introduced a cluster of highly shared sequence variants as an artifact.

CDR3 length: 16 residues. Germline V lookup: CDR1 MDHEN, CDR2 SYDVKM. The junction had 9 bases not matched to a gene; V was cut back by 4 bases and J by 2 bases. Researchers ran the PCR with 60 Vbeta and 13 Jbeta primers. Assay: immunoSEQ multiplex PCR; the TCRdb copy retains only in-frame clones and omits some. The sample holds about 190,000 clones, almost 75% seen once. The TCR was taken from a woman in her twenties or thirties in good health and CMV-seropositive. V and J are TRBV28 and TRBJ2-7; 9 positions match TRBD2. What was sequenced was PBMCs. CDR3 residues: CASSWIAGEWAYEQYF. The CDR3, as DNA: TGTGCCAGCAGTTGGATAGCGGGAGAATGGGCCTACGAGCAGTACTTC.